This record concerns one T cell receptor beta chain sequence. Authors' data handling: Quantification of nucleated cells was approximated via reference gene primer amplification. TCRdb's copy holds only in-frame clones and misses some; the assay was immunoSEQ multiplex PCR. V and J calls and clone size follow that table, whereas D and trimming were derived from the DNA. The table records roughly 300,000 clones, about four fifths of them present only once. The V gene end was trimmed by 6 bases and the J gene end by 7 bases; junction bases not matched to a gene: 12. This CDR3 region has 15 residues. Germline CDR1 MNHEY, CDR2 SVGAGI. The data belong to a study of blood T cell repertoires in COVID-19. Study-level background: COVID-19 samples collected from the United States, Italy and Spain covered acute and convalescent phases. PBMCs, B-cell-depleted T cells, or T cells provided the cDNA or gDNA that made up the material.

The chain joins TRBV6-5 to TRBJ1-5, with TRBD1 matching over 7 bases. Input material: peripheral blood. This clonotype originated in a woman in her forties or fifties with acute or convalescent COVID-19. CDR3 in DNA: TGTGCCAGCAGGCTCTCAGGGGGGTCGGGACAGCCCCAGCATTTT. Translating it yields CASRLSGGSGQPQHF.